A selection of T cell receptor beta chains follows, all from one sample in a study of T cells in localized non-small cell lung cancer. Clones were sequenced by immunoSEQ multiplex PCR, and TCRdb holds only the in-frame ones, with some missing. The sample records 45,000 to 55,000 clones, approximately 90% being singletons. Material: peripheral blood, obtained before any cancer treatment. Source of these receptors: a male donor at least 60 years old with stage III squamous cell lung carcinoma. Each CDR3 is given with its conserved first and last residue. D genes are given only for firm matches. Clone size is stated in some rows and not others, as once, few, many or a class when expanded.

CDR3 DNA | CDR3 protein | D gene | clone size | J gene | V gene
TGTGCCAGCAGTGACCGTTTCGCAGGCGGAAACACCATATATTTT | CASSDRFAGGNTIYF | . | . | TRBJ1-3 | TRBV25-1
TGTGCCAGCAGTGTACAGGGGCACGAGCAGTACTTC | CASSVQGHEQYF | TRBD1 | . | TRBJ2-7 | TRBV6-5
TGCGCCAGCAGCTCAAGCGGGGGGTCCTATGGCTACACCTTC | CASSSSGGSYGYTF | . | . | TRBJ1-2 | TRBV5-1
TGTGCCAGCAGCTTAGATTCGGGGGCCGGCGGGGGGACCCAGTACTTC | CASSLDSGAGGGTQYF | . | . | TRBJ2-5 | TRBV7-2
TGTGCCAGCAGCTCAGGACCGGGACAGGGACCCTATAATTCACCCCTCCACTTT | CASSSGPGQGPYNSPLHF | TRBD1 | . | TRBJ1-6 | TRBV5-4
TGTGCCAGCAGCTTAGGTGGTCAGGGAAAGGAGACCCAGTACTTC | CASSLGGQGKETQYF | . | . | TRBJ2-5 | TRBV13
TGCGCCAGCAGCTTAACTAGAGACTACGAGCAGTACTTC | CASSLTRDYEQYF | . | . | TRBJ2-7 | TRBV5-1
TGTGCCAGTAGTATAGAGAGTGCGGACACCATATATTTT | CASSIESADTIYF | . | . | TRBJ1-3 | TRBV19
TGTGCCAGCAGCCCTCTAGCGGCTAGCTACAATGAGCAGTTCTTC | CASSPLAASYNEQFF | TRBD2 | once | TRBJ2-1 | TRBV14
TGCAGCGTTAGACAGGGCCCCTACGAGCAGTACTTC | CSVRQGPYEQYF | TRBD1 | . | TRBJ2-7 | TRBV29-1
TGTGCCAGCAGTCCGGGCAGGGAGCCACCCCTCCACTTT | CASSPGREPPLHF | . | . | TRBJ1-6 | TRBV2
TGCGCCAGCAGCTTGGAGCGTAATGAGCAGTTCTTC | CASSLERNEQFF | . | . | TRBJ2-1 | TRBV5-1
TGTGCCAGCAGCTTAGGGTCGGGGACACGCACAGATACGCAGTATTTT | CASSLGSGTRTDTQYF | . | . | TRBJ2-3 | TRBV11-2
TGTGCCAGCAGCTCCGTGGTCGTAGGGAATGAGCAGTTCTTC | CASSSVVVGNEQFF | . | . | TRBJ2-1 | TRBV7-9
TGTGCCAGCAGTTTTCGCCGCACGAGGGGGCCCGTGGACAATGAGCAGTTCTTC | CASSFRRTRGPVDNEQFF | TRBD1 | . | TRBJ2-1 | TRBV27
TGTGCCTGGAGCTCCTTGGGGGGGGATAATTCACCCCTCCACTTT | CAWSSLGGDNSPLHF | . | . | TRBJ1-6 | TRBV30
TGTGCCAGCGGGCTATACGCCTACAATGAGCAGTTCTTC | CASGLYAYNEQFF | . | once | TRBJ2-1 | TRBV2
TGTGCCAGCAGCTTGGCGCGGGACGGGGAGCTGTTTTTT | CASSLARDGELFF | . | . | TRBJ2-2 | TRBV11-3
TGTGCCAGCAGCTTAGGTGCGTGGTCGGGCTACACCTTC | CASSLGAWSGYTF | . | . | TRBJ1-2 | TRBV7-2
TGTGCCAGCCACGGTTGGGGGGACTATGGCTACACCTTC | CASHGWGDYGYTF | . | . | TRBJ1-2 | TRBV6-6
TGTGCCAGCAGCTTACAGGCGGGACACACAGATACGCAGTATTTT | CASSLQAGHTDTQYF | . | . | TRBJ2-3 | TRBV7-3
TGTGCCAGCTCACTAGCGGGAGACCAAGAGACCCAGTACTTC | CASSLAGDQETQYF | TRBD2 | . | TRBJ2-5 | TRBV9
TGTGCCAGCAGCTTGCAGGGTAGCAATCAGCCCCAGCATTTT | CASSLQGSNQPQHF | . | . | TRBJ1-5 | TRBV5-4
TGTGCCAGCTCACCCGCCAGAGCGAACACTGAAGCTTTCTTT | CASSPARANTEAFF | . | . | TRBJ1-1 | TRBV18
TGTGCCAGCAGCTTGGAGGGACAGGGGGAAGAGACCCAGTACTTC | CASSLEGQGEETQYF | TRBD1 | once | TRBJ2-5 | TRBV5-6
TGTGCCTGGTCTTCGGGGCAGATCCTTAGAGGGACTGAAGCTTTCTTT | CAWSSGQILRGTEAFF | . | . | TRBJ1-1 | TRBV30
TGTGCCAGCAGTTTAGGTGGAATGGGAGAAAAACTGTTTTTT | CASSLGGMGEKLFF | . | once | TRBJ1-4 | TRBV28
TGTGCCAGCAGCTTAGAGAACACCGGGGAGCTGTTTTTT | CASSLENTGELFF | . | . | TRBJ2-2 | TRBV11-2
TGTGCCAGTAGCCCTATGCGGGGGGCCCGACAAGAGACCCAGTACTTC | CASSPMRGARQETQYF | TRBD2 | . | TRBJ2-5 | TRBV19
TGTGCCAGCAGTCGTCCCGGGACAGCAGAAGAGACCCAGTACTTC | CASSRPGTAEETQYF | TRBD1 | . | TRBJ2-5 | TRBV28
TGTGCCAGCAGCTTAGGCCAGGGGGATGGCTACACCTTC | CASSLGQGDGYTF | TRBD1 | once | TRBJ1-2 | TRBV7-2
TGTGCCAGCAGTGAAATAGTGACAGGGCTCGAGCAGTACTTC | CASSEIVTGLEQYF | TRBD1 | once | TRBJ2-7 | TRBV2
TGTGCCAGCAGCCCACCGGGCCACACTGAAGCTTTCTTT | CASSPPGHTEAFF | . | many | TRBJ1-1 | TRBV7-8
TGTGCCAGCAGCAGTCCCGGCAGGCTAAGGGAAGAGACCCAGTACTTC | CASSSPGRLREETQYF | . | . | TRBJ2-5 | TRBV5-8
TGTGCCAGCAGGCCAGGGACAGGGCTAGAGACCCAGTACTTC | CASRPGTGLETQYF | TRBD1 | . | TRBJ2-5 | TRBV27
TGTGCCAGCAGCTTAAGTACCTTCTCAGAGACCCAGTACTTC | CASSLSTFSETQYF | . | . | TRBJ2-5 | TRBV7-2
TGTGCCAGTAGTCTCAGTCGTGGTTGGGGGCCTGGGGCCAACGTCCTGACTTTC | CASSLSRGWGPGANVLTF | . | few | TRBJ2-6 | TRBV19
TGTGCCAGCAGCTCCTATCAGGGGCGTAATGGCTACACCTTC | CASSSYQGRNGYTF | . | . | TRBJ1-2 | TRBV7-2
TGTGCCAGCAGCCCCACACTGGAGTCCTACGAGCAGTACTTC | CASSPTLESYEQYF | . | few | TRBJ2-7 | TRBV7-3
TGTGCCAGCAGCCCCTTAGAGCAGACAGGGGGCGATGGCTACACCTTC | CASSPLEQTGGDGYTF | TRBD1 | many | TRBJ1-2 | TRBV5-4
TGTGCCAGCAGCTTATCCGGGGGTCCAACCGGGGAGCTGTTTTTT | CASSLSGGPTGELFF | . | few | TRBJ2-2 | TRBV7-3
TGTGCCAGCAGCGTAGGCCCAGCGGGAAGGAATGAGCAGTTCTTC | CASSVGPAGRNEQFF | TRBD2 | few | TRBJ2-1 | TRBV9
TGTGCCACCAGCCCTACCGGAGGGCAGCGGGGGGGATACAATGAGCAGTTCTTC | CATSPTGGQRGGYNEQFF | TRBD2 | . | TRBJ2-1 | TRBV15
TGCGCCAGCAGCTTGGAGGACAGGGGGAACACTGAAGCTTTCTTT | CASSLEDRGNTEAFF | TRBD1 | . | TRBJ1-1 | TRBV5-1
TGTGCCAGCACCCCAGACTCGCACAATGAGCAGTTCTTC | CASTPDSHNEQFF | . | . | TRBJ2-1 | TRBV7-9